This TCR beta chain came from a study of T-cell memory formation after mild COVID-19. Study results and caveats: Shrinking CD4+ clones were chiefly CM and EM; CD8+ ones were chiefly EMRA.

TCRdb reprocessed the 5' RACE reads with MiXCR, giving one entry per CDR3 protein. The profile shows roughly 58,000 distinct CDR3 sequences, over 7.5% of them singletons. The CDR3 consists of 14 residues. J was trimmed by 7 bases and V by 4 bases; bases with no gene match: 3. Germline CDR1 reads SGHTA; CDR2 reads FQGNSA. This clonotype was counted between two and nine times. Antigen specificity is unknown. This chain connects TRBV7-2 to TRBJ1-4; 10 bases map to TRBD1. Sequencing used PBMCs or a T cell subset sorted from them (not recorded which). The clonotype was recovered from a man aged 18 to 29 who had mild COVID-19 (a few samples of this study predate the infection). Cell type and time point are not known. DNA for the CDR3: TGTGCCAGCAGCTCGGACAGGGGGACTGAAAAACTGTTTTTT. Protein: CASSSDRGTEKLFF.